This TCR beta chain originates from a study of CD8 T cells in ankylosing spondylitis (dated by TCRdb to about 2017). General notes on the study: The study profiled T cell receptor beta repertoires in healthy donors and ankylosing spondylitis patients to find disease-linked TCR variants. Peripheral blood was sampled, and synovial fluid was additionally collected from ankylosing spondylitis patients. The full study cohort was made up of about two dozen ankylosing spondylitis patients and around 100 healthy donors.

Sequencing instrument: Illumina HiSeq 2500. Quantitative 5'-RACE with molecular barcodes was the method used to prepare the TCR beta libraries. The paper's processing steps were these. A new computational method, built on a probabilistic model of VDJ rearrangement, was used to identify disease-linked TCR variants. In TCRdb, the public reads were trimmed at Q25 with fastp and aligned with MiXCR, with productive beta chains retained. Each CDR3 protein appears once, grouped with its most common genes and DNA. TCRdb, not the authors, supplied the V and J calls. The sample table shows approximately 250,000 distinct CDR3 sequences, and more than 20% are seen once. The ten largest account for 0.61% of the sample. Here is what the overall study found, with its caveats: Blood from ankylosing spondylitis patients appeared to be characterized by a TCR beta motif composed of under 10 highly homologous amino acid variants. Some of the motif variants had been reported before in the synovial fluid and blood of reactive arthritis patients, a finding that suggests common disease-initiation mechanisms. In peripheral blood, the disease-linked clones were found at relatively low frequencies and had a CD8+ phenotype. According to the report, matched synovial fluid samples from ankylosing spondylitis patients were significantly enriched for the disease-linked clones.

Points on this clonotype: Its target antigen remains unknown. No much larger clonotype is one base removed from it; base qualities were not supplied.

The clonotype was recovered from a male donor with ankylosing spondylitis or in good health (not recorded which). Sequencing was done on a sample of blood, either unsorted or a sorted T cell fraction (not recorded which).

The CDR3 reads as follows: CATSRASLNAETQYF. The DNA sequence is given as TGTGCCACCAGCAGAGCGAGTCTAAATGCGGAGACCCAGTACTTC. Recombination linked TRBV15 to TRBJ2-5; the D gene is not confidently resolved. Taken from cysteine to phenylalanine, the CDR3 has 15 residues. CDR3 DNA only is kept here, 45 bases in frame from base 1. Via the germline V gene (reference sequence), CDR1 is LNHNV and CDR2 YYDKDF. V was cut back by 1 base and J by 5 bases, leaving a gap of 14 bases between them.